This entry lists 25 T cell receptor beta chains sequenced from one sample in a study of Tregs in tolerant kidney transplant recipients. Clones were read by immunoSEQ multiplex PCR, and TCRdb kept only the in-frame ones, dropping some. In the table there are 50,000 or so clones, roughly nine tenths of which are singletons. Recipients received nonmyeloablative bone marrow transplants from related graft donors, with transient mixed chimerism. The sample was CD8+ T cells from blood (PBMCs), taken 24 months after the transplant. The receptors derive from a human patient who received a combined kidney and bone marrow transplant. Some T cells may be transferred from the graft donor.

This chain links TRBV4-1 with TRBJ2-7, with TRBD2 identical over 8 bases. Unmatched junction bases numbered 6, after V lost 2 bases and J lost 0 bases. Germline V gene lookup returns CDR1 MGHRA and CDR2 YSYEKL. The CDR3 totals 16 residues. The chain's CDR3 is CASSQPPGGSSYEQYF. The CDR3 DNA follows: TGCGCCAGCAGCCAACCCCCGGGGGGGAGCTCCTACGAGCAGTACTTC.

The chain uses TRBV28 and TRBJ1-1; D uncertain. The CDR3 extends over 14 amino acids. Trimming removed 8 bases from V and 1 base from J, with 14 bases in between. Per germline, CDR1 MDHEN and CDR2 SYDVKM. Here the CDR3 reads CASSRFSRNTEAFF. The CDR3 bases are TGTGCCAGCTCCAGGTTTTCCAGGAACACTGAAGCTTTCTTT.

CDR3: CSATPTEGTF. CDR3 sequence (DNA): TGCAGTGCTACGCCCACTGAGGGTACCTTC. V is TRBV20-1 and J is TRBJ1-2; D not resolved. Germline assignment: CDR1 DFQATT and CDR2 SNEGSKA (reference sequence). The CDR3 contains 10 residues. V was clipped by 4 bases and J by 14 bases, with 14 bases between them.

CDR3 sequence reads: CASSPGQGYTEAFF. The CDR3 DNA is TGCGCCAGCAGCCCCGGACAGGGGTACACTGAAGCTTTCTTT. The chain couples TRBV4-1 to TRBJ1-1; 9 bases are shared with TRBD1. Germline CDR1 is MGHRA and CDR2 is YSYEKL. V lost 4 bases to trimming and J lost 3 bases; unmatched junction nucleotides: 3. There are 14 residues in the CDR3.

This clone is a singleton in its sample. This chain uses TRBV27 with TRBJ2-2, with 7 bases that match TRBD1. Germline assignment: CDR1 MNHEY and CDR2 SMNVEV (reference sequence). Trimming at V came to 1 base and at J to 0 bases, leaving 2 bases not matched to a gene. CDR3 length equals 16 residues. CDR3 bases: TGTGCCAGCAGTTTATTTCAGGGGGCGAACACCGGGGAGCTGTTTTTT. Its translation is CASSLFQGANTGELFF.

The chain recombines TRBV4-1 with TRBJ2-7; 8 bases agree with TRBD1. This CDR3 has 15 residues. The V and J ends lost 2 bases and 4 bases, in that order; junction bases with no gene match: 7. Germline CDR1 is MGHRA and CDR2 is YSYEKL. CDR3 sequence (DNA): TGCGCCAGCAGCCAAAGTAGGGACAGGAGATACGAGCAGTACTTC. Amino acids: CASSQSRDRRYEQYF.

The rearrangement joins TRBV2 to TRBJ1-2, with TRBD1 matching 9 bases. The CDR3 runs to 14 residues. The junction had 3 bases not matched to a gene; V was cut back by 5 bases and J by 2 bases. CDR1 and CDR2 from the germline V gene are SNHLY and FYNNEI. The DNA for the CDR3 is TGTGCCAGCAGTAGCGGACAGGGGAACTATGGCTACACCTTC. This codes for CASSSGQGNYGYTF.

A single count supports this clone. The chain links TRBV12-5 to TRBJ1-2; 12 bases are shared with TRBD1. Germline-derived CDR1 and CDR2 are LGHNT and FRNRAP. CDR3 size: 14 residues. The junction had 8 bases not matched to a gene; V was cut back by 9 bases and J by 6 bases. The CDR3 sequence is CASGFGTGGDGYTF. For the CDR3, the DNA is TGTGCTAGCGGATTCGGGACAGGGGGCGATGGCTACACCTTC.

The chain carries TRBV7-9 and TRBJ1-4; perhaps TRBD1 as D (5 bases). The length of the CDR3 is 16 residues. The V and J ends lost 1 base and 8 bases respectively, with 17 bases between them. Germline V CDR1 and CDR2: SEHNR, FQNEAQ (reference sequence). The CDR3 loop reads CASSLVLVGVAEKLFF. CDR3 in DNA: TGTGCCAGCAGCTTAGTGCTTGTAGGGGTTGCCGAAAAACTGTTTTTT.

The chain's CDR3 is CASSPSGGAYNEQFF. The CDR3 nucleotides read TGTGCCAGCTCCCCAAGCGGGGGTGCCTACAATGAGCAGTTCTTC. The chain employs TRBV18 and TRBJ2-1, with 8 nucleotides matching TRBD2. The junction had 6 bases not matched to a gene; V was cut back by 6 bases and J by 2 bases. The CDR3 length is 15 residues. The germline gives CDR1 KGHSH, CDR2 LQKENI. The full variable domain, with the rest looked up from reference TRBV18 and TRBJ2-1, is NAGVMQNPRHLVRRRGQEARLRCSPMKGHSHVYWYRQLPEEGLKFMVYLQKENIIDESGMPKERFSAEFPKEGPSILRIQQVVRGDSAAYFCASSPSGGAYNEQFFGPGTRLTVL.

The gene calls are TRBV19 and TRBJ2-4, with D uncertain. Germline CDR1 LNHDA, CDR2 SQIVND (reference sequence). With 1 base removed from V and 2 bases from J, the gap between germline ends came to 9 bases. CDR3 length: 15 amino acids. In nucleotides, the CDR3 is TGTGCCAGTAGTATAGGGGCCACGCCCAAAAACATTCAGTACTTC. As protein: CASSIGATPKNIQYF.

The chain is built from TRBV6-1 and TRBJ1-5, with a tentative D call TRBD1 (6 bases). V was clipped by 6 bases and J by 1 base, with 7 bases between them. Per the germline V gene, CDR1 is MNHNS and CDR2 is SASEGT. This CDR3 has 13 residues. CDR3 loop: CASSTGSNQPQHF. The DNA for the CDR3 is TGTGCCAGCAGCACAGGGAGCAATCAGCCCCAGCATTTT.

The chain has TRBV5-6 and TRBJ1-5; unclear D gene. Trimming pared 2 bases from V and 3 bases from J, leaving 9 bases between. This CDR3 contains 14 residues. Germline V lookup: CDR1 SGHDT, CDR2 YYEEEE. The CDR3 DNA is TGTGCCAGCAGCTTATTCCAATCCAATCAGCCCCAGCATTTT. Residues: CASSLFQSNQPQHF. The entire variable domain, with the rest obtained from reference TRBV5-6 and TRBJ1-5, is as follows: DAGVTQSPTHLIKTRGQQVTLRCSPKSGHDTVSWYQQALGQGPQFIFQYYEEEERQRGNFPDRFSGHQFPNYSSELNVNALLLGDSALYLCASSLFQSNQPQHFGDGTRLSIL.

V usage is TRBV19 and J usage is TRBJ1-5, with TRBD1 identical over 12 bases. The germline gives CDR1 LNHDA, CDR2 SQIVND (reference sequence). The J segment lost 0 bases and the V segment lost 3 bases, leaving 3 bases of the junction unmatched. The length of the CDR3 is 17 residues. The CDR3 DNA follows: TGTGCCAGTAGTATGGGACAGGGGGCGCATAGCAATCAGCCCCAGCATTTT. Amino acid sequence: CASSMGQGAHSNQPQHF.

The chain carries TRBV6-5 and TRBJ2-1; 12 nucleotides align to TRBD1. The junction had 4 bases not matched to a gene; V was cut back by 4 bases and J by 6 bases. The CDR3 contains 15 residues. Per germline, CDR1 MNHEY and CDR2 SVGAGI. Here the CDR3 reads CASSWGQGAFNEQFF. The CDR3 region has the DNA TGTGCCAGCAGTTGGGGACAGGGGGCATTCAATGAGCAGTTCTTC.

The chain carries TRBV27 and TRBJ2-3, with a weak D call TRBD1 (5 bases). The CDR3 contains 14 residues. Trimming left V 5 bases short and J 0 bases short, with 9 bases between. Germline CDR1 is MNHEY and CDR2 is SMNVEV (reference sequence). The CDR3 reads CASSRTPSTDTQYF. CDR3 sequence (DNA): TGTGCCAGCAGTAGGACACCCAGCACAGATACGCAGTATTTT.

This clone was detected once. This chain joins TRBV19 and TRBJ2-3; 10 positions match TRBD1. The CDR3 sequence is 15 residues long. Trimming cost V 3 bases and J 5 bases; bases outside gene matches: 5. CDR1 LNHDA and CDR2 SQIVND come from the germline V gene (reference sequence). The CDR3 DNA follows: TGTGCCAGTAGTATTCGACAGGGGGCAGGAGATACGCAGTATTTT. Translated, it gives CASSIRQGAGDTQYF.

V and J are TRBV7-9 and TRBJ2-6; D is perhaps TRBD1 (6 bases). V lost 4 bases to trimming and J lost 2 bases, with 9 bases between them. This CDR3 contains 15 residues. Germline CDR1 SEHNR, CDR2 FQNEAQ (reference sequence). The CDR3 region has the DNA TGTGCCAGCAGCTCAGGGGCTGCTGGGGCCAACGTCCTGACTTTC. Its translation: CASSSGAAGANVLTF.

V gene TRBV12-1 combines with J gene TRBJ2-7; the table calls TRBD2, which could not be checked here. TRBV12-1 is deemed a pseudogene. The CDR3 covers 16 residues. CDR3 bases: TGTGCCAGCAGCTTCCCTGGGACTACCAGGGCGGACGAGCAGTACTTC. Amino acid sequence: CASSFPGTTRADEQYF.

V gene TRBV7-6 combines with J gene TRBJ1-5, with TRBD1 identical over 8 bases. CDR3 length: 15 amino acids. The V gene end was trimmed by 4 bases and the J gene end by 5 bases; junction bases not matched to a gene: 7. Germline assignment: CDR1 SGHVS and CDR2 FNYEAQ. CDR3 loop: CASSSGTGAYQPQHF. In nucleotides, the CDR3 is TGTGCCAGCAGCTCCGGGACAGGAGCCTATCAGCCCCAGCATTTT.

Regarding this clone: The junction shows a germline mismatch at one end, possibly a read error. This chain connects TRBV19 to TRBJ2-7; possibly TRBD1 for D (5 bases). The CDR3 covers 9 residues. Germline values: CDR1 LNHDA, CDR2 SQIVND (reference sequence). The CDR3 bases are TGTGCCAGTATAAAGGGGTTGCACTTC. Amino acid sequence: CASIKGLHF.

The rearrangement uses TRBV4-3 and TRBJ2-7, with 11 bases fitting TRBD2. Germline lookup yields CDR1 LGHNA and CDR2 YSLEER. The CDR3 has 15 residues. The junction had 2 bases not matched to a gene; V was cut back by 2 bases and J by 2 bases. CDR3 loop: CASSQLAGGTYEQYF. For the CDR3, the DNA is TGCGCCAGCAGCCAACTAGCGGGGGGTACCTACGAGCAGTACTTC.

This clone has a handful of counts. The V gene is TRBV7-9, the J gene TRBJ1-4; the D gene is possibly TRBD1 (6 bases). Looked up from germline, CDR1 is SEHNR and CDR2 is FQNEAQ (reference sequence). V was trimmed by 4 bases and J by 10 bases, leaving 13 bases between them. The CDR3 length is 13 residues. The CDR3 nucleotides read TGTGCCAGCAGCTCCCCGGTCAGGGGAAAACTGTTTTTT. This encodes CASSSPVRGKLFF. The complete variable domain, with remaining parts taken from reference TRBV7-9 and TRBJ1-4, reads DTGVSQNPRHKITKRGQNVTFRCDPISEHNRLYWYRQTLGQGPEFLTYFQNEAQLEKSRLLSDRFSAERPKGSFSTLEIQRTEQGDSAMYLCASSSPVRGKLFFGSGTQLSVL.

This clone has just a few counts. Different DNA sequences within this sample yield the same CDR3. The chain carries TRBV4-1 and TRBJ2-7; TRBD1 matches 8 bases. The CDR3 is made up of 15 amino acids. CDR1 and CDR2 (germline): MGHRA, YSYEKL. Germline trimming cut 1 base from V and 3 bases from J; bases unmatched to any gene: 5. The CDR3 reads CASSQARDRRYEQYF. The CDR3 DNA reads TGCGCCAGCAGCCAAGCCCGGGACAGGCGCTACGAGCAGTACTTC.

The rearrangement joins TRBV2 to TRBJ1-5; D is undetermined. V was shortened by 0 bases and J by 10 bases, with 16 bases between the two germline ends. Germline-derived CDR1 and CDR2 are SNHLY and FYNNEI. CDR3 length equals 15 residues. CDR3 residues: CASSEAPGGYPPQHF. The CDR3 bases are TGTGCCAGCAGTGAAGCGCCGGGAGGGTATCCCCCCCAGCATTTT.